This is a list of T cell receptor beta chains from one sample in a study of T-cell reconstitution after alpha-beta-depleted transplantation in children. A single record per CDR3 protein comes from TCRdb applying MiXCR to the PCR reads. The sample carries about 340,000 distinct CDR3 sequences, 15% to 20% recorded once. The sample here was PBMCs, mostly from graft donor cells, taken 360 days after TCRalphabeta/CD19-depleted stem cell transplant. The receptors shown here come from a male patient between 2 and 15 years old who had a stem cell transplant for acute lymphoblastic leukemia, so the T cells may come from the graft donor. Each CDR3 is given with its conserved first and last residue. D genes are given only for firm matches. Size is omitted from some rows. Given values are once, few, many or a class for expanded clones.

CDR3nt: TGTGCCAGCAGGGATTCGGGTGATACGCAGTATTTT
CDR3aa: CASRDSGDTQYF
d_gene: NA
abundance: NA
v_gene: TRBV11-2
j_gene: TRBJ2-3

CDR3nt: TGTGCCAGCAGTTTATTGGTCGGTAGGTTCTACGAGCAGTACTTC
CDR3aa: CASSLLVGRFYEQYF
d_gene: NA
abundance: NA
v_gene: TRBV28
j_gene: TRBJ2-7

CDR3nt: TGCAGTGCTAGCCGGAGTGGGAATGAGCAGTTCTTC
CDR3aa: CSASRSGNEQFF
d_gene: NA
abundance: few
v_gene: TRBV20-1
j_gene: TRBJ2-1

CDR3nt: TGCAGCGTTGAAGATCTTCGGGGACTCTACCAAGAGACCCAGTACTTC
CDR3aa: CSVEDLRGLYQETQYF
d_gene: NA
abundance: few
v_gene: TRBV29-1
j_gene: TRBJ2-5

CDR3nt: TGTGCCAGCAGGAAGGGCAATGTAGCCTCTGGACTGTTTTTT
CDR3aa: CASRKGNVASGLFF
d_gene: NA
abundance: many
v_gene: TRBV4-2
j_gene: TRBJ1-4

CDR3nt: TGTGCCAGCAGCTTAGCGGGAGGTTGGGTCGAGCAGTACTTC
CDR3aa: CASSLAGGWVEQYF
d_gene: TRBD2
abundance: few
v_gene: TRBV11-2
j_gene: TRBJ2-7

CDR3nt: TGTGCCAGCAGCCAACCTCGGGACTCTCAGTCCTACGAGCAGTACTTC
CDR3aa: CASSQPRDSQSYEQYF
d_gene: NA
abundance: NA
v_gene: TRBV4-2
j_gene: TRBJ2-7

CDR3nt: TGTGCAAGCAGGCTAGCGGGAGCCCACGGGGAGCTGTTTTTT
CDR3aa: CASRLAGAHGELFF
d_gene: TRBD2
abundance: many
v_gene: TRBV6-2/TRBV6-3
j_gene: TRBJ2-2

CDR3nt: TGTGCCAGCAGCTTAGACGCCCCAGGCGAGCAGTACTTC
CDR3aa: CASSLDAPGEQYF
d_gene: NA
abundance: few
v_gene: TRBV7-2
j_gene: TRBJ2-7

CDR3nt: TGTGCCAGCAGCTCTGGGACTAGCGGGAGATCAGATACGCAGTATTTT
CDR3aa: CASSSGTSGRSDTQYF
d_gene: TRBD2
abundance: many
v_gene: TRBV11-3
j_gene: TRBJ2-3

CDR3nt: TGTGCCACCAGTGATTTAGGCTACGAGCAGTACTTC
CDR3aa: CATSDLGYEQYF
d_gene: NA
abundance: NA
v_gene: TRBV24-1
j_gene: TRBJ2-7

CDR3nt: TGCGCCAGCAGCCAAGATCAAAGGGCCGGGGAGCTGTTTTTT
CDR3aa: CASSQDQRAGELFF
d_gene: NA
abundance: few
v_gene: TRBV4-3
j_gene: TRBJ2-2

CDR3nt: TGTGCCAGCAGCCAAGGACTAGCGGGAGTTGGTAATGAGCAGTTCTTC
CDR3aa: CASSQGLAGVGNEQFF
d_gene: TRBD2
abundance: few
v_gene: TRBV3-1
j_gene: TRBJ2-1

CDR3nt: TGTGCCAGCAGTTCCATTTGGGTGGACGAGGAGGGAGGCTACACCTTC
CDR3aa: CASSSIWVDEEGGYTF
d_gene: NA
abundance: NA
v_gene: TRBV28
j_gene: TRBJ1-2

CDR3nt: TGCAGTGCTAGAAGACTAGCGGGAGGGCCCCAACGGGATGAGCAGTTCTTC
CDR3aa: CSARRLAGGPQRDEQFF
d_gene: TRBD2
abundance: few
v_gene: TRBV20-1
j_gene: TRBJ2-1

CDR3nt: TGTGCCAGCAGGCTAGGACGCAGGACAGATACGCAGTATTTT
CDR3aa: CASRLGRRTDTQYF
d_gene: NA
abundance: many
v_gene: TRBV28
j_gene: TRBJ2-3

CDR3nt: TGTGCCAGCAGGAGTCGGACTAGCGGGACGGCATATACGCAGTATTTT
CDR3aa: CASRSRTSGTAYTQYF
d_gene: TRBD2
abundance: NA
v_gene: TRBV12-3/TRBV12-4
j_gene: TRBJ2-3

CDR3nt: TGTGCCAGCAGTTACTCCTACCAAACGGGGCCGGGCTATGGCTACACCTTC
CDR3aa: CASSYSYQTGPGYGYTF
d_gene: NA
abundance: NA
v_gene: TRBV6-5
j_gene: TRBJ1-2

CDR3nt: TGTGCCAGCAGTTCTCCACCCCAAGACAGGGTATCCACCAATGAGCAGTTCTTC
CDR3aa: CASSSPPQDRVSTNEQFF
d_gene: TRBD1
abundance: many
v_gene: TRBV27
j_gene: TRBJ2-1

CDR3nt: TGCGCCAGCAGCCAGCCCAACAGGGGAAGCTCCTACAATGAGCAGTTCTTC
CDR3aa: CASSQPNRGSSYNEQFF
d_gene: TRBD1
abundance: few
v_gene: TRBV4-3
j_gene: TRBJ2-1

CDR3nt: TGCGCCAGCAGCTTCTTTAGCGAGAACACCGGGGAGCTGTTTTTT
CDR3aa: CASSFFSENTGELFF
d_gene: NA
abundance: NA
v_gene: TRBV5-1
j_gene: TRBJ2-2

CDR3nt: TGTGCCAGCAGCTACCTCCGGAGCACCATATATTTT
CDR3aa: CASSYLRSTIYF
d_gene: NA
abundance: many
v_gene: TRBV13
j_gene: TRBJ1-3

CDR3nt: TGCAGCGTTGGGACAGGGGCCAAACAGCCCCAGCATTTT
CDR3aa: CSVGTGAKQPQHF
d_gene: TRBD1
abundance: NA
v_gene: TRBV29-1
j_gene: TRBJ1-5

CDR3nt: TGTGCCAGCAGCTTAGCCCAGGGGTTTGGAGCTTTCTTT
CDR3aa: CASSLAQGFGAFF
d_gene: NA
abundance: NA
v_gene: TRBV7-9
j_gene: TRBJ1-1

CDR3nt: TGTGCCAGCAGTTTCAGGACGGGGTACGAGCAGTACTTC
CDR3aa: CASSFRTGYEQYF
d_gene: NA
abundance: NA
v_gene: TRBV28
j_gene: TRBJ2-7

CDR3nt: TGTGCCAGCAGTTTGCTTGGCAGGGCGTGGGAGACCCAGTACTTC
CDR3aa: CASSLLGRAWETQYF
d_gene: NA
abundance: few
v_gene: TRBV12-3/TRBV12-4
j_gene: TRBJ2-5